Listed here are 6 T cell receptor beta chains from one sample, sequenced in a study of cytomegalovirus exposure and HLA in healthy donors. The PCR contained 60 Vbeta and 13 Jbeta primers. Using immunoSEQ multiplex PCR, the repertoire was profiled, and TCRdb retains in-frame clones only, with some absent. The table gives 70,000 to 100,000 clones; the top ten clones make up just over 5.5% of it. The sample consisted of PBMCs. The receptors originated from a girl under 18 in good health and CMV-seropositive.

The chain employs TRBV7-6 and TRBJ2-2, with no clear D. V lost 5 bases, J lost 0 bases, and 4 bases lay in between. From germline, CDR1 is SGHVS and CDR2 FNYEAQ. The CDR3 is made up of 13 amino acids. CDR3 sequence: CASSPANTGELFF. CDR3 nucleotide sequence: TGTGCCAGCAGCCCCGCGAACACCGGGGAGCTGTTTTTT. Full variable domain (rest looked up from reference TRBV7-6 and TRBJ2-2): GAGVSQSPRYKVTKRGQDVALRCDPISGHVSLYWYRQALGQGPEFLTYFNYEAQQDKSGLPNDRFSAERPEGSISTLTIQRTEQRDSAMYRCASSPANTGELFFGEGSRLTVL.

The V and J genes are TRBV4-3 and TRBJ1-2, with D maybe TRBD1 (6 bases). In germline, CDR1 is LGHNA, CDR2 YSLEER. V lost 0 bases and J lost 5, with 16 bases in between. CDR3 size: 16 residues. Here the CDR3 DNA reads TGCGCCAGCAGCCAAGAACACAGGGCGGTGAATTATGGCTACACCTTC. As protein: CASSQEHRAVNYGYTF.

V and J are TRBV9 and TRBJ1-1; possible D gene TRBD1, 5 bases. Trimming left V 4 bases short and J 1 base short, with 14 bases between. The CDR3 loop spans 15 amino acids. Germline lookup yields CDR1 SGDLS and CDR2 YYNGEE. The CDR3 DNA follows: TGTGCCAGCAGCCCCGTGGGGGGGAGGAACACTGAAGCTTTCTTT. Translating gives CASSPVGGRNTEAFF.

The genes are TRBV27 and TRBJ2-5, with a weak D call TRBD2 (5 bases). The length of the CDR3 is 12 residues. The V end lost 6 bases, the J end lost 5 bases, and 10 bases lay between the germline ends. CDR1 is MNHEY and CDR2 is SMNVEV in the germline V gene (reference sequence). The CDR3 spells CASSPGLETQYF. CDR3 nucleotide sequence: TGTGCCAGCAGCCCCGGACTGGAGACCCAGTACTTC.

The genes are TRBV6-6 and TRBJ2-2; D unclear. Per germline, CDR1 MNHNY and CDR2 SVGAGI (reference sequence). Trimming removed 8 bases at V and 7 bases at J, with 8 bases between. The CDR3 runs 11 residues. The DNA of the CDR3 is TGTGCCAGCTACTATCGCGGGGAGCTGTTTTTT. Translating gives CASYYRGELFF.

In nucleotides, the CDR3 is TGTGCCACCAGCAGAGCACAGGGAAACACCGGGGAGCTGTTTTTT. Translating gives CATSRAQGNTGELFF. The rearrangement uses TRBV15 and TRBJ2-2; D might be TRBD1 (6 bases). Trimming shortened V by 1 base and J by 2 bases, and 8 bases separated the two germline ends. CDR3 length: 15 residues. CDR1 is LNHNV, CDR2 YYDKDF, per germline (reference sequence).